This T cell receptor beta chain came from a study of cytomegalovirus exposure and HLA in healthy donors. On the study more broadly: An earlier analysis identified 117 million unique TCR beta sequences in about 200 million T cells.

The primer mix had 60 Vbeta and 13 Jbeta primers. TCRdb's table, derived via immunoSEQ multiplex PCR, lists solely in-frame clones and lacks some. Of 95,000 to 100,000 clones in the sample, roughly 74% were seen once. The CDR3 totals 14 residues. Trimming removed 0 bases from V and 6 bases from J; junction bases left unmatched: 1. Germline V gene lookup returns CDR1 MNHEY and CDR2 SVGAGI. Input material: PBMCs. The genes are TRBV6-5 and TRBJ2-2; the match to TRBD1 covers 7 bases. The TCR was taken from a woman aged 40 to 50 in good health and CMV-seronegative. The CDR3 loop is CASSYSRGPGELFF. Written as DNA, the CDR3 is TGTGCCAGCAGTTACTCGAGGGGGCCCGGGGAGCTGTTTTTT.